This T cell receptor beta chain was sequenced in a study of shared clonotypes between healthy human individuals. A CD45RA-negative memory subset and a CD45RA+ naive subset were separated from the CD4+ cells. TCRdb's table, derived via immunoSEQ multiplex PCR, lists solely in-frame clones and lacks some. This sample has around 2.5 million clones; roughly 93% occur once, and the top ten carry roughly 0.39%. V gave up 5 bases and J gave up 1 base, with 7 bases separating them. CDR3 size: 12 residues. Germline loops: CDR1 SQVTM, CDR2 ANQGSEA. The chain couples TRBV29-1 to TRBJ2-3, with D possibly matching TRBD2 (6 bases). This receptor was taken from a young man in good health. Some clones in this sample may be carry-over from other donors' samples. The sample taken for sequencing was naive CD4+ T cells from PBMCs. Subset of the sample: CD45RA+ positively selected. The CDR3 DNA is TGCAGCGTTAAGCGGGGCACAGATACGCAGTATTTT. Encoded protein: CSVKRGTDTQYF.